This T cell receptor beta chain was sequenced during a study of shared clonotypes between healthy human individuals. The wider study: Used for every donor were three CD4 naive, three CD4 memory, two CD8 naive and one CD8 memory plate.

Study outcomes and limitations: Several donors showed sharing of 4.5% to 5% of naive CD4 clonotypes.

The CDR3 totals 15 residues. Looked up from germline, CDR1 is MNHEY and CDR2 is SMNVEV (reference sequence). After removal of 1 base from V and 3 bases from J, the junction contained 5 bases not matched to a gene. Adult donors, all healthy and HIV-negative, had no recent acute infections or vaccinations. Each cell subset's genomic DNA was divided evenly among several immunoSEQ plates. Profiling relied on immunoSEQ multiplex PCR, and the TCRdb table lists in-frame clones only, not all of them. The table shows 2 million to 2.5 million clones, with 95% occurring only once. On this clone: Its target is not known. This sample also contains other DNA sequences that code for the same CDR3.

Sequenced material: naive CD4+ T cells sorted from blood. Indicated subset: CD45RA+ positively selected. This sequence originates from a man aged 18 to 30 in good health. J is TRBJ2-7 and V is TRBV27; TRBD1 matches at 8 bases. The CDR3 coding sequence is TGTGCCAGCAGTTTATGGGGGACAGGTCTCTACGAGCAGTACTTC. Protein sequence: CASSLWGTGLYEQYF.